The 16 T cell receptor beta chains given below trace back to one sample, sequenced in a study of T cells in Graves' hyperthyroidism and ophthalmopathy. Template material for amplifying TCR beta CDR3 regions consisted of RNA transcripts. The HTBI primer set drove a first-round RT-PCR of the TCR CDR3. TCRdb recomputed calls from the multiplex PCR reads with MiXCR, one row per CDR3 protein. The sample includes some 300,000 distinct CDR3 sequences, approximately 14% of them seen just once. Sequencing used blood. These receptors came from a woman in her thirties or forties with Graves' hyperthyroidism.

This clonotype has a count of ten or more. The chain uses TRBV6-2 or TRBV6-3 and TRBJ2-4; TRBD2 matches 7 bases. The CDR3 runs to 17 residues. The V gene end was trimmed by 0 bases and the J gene end by 6 bases; junction bases not matched to a gene: 11. Germline CDR1 reads MNHEY; CDR2 reads SVGEGT. The CDR3 region is CASSYSMAGDFGNIQYF. CDR3 sequence (DNA): TGTGCCAGCAGTTACTCGATGGCGGGGGATTTTGGAAACATTCAGTACTTC.

In its sample, this clonotype was seen many times. V usage is TRBV6-6 and J usage is TRBJ1-3; TRBD1 matches 8 bases. CDR1 and CDR2 from the germline V gene are MNHNY and SVGAGI (reference sequence). The CDR3 is 17 residues long. Losses at the gene ends were 3 bases for V and 0 bases for J; bases not matched to a gene: 7. CDR3 residues: CASSYYAGGSSGNTIYF. The CDR3 nucleotides read TGTGCCAGCAGTTATTACGCAGGGGGCTCCTCTGGAAACACCATATATTTT.

This clonotype has ten or more counts. The chain uses TRBV28 and TRBJ1-1, with D tentatively TRBD1 (6 bases). Germline CDR1 is MDHEN and CDR2 is SYDVKM. The length of the CDR3 is 15 residues. V lost 4 bases and J lost 2, with 14 bases in between. CDR3 sequence (DNA): TGTGCCAGCAGTTCCCTCCGGGGGCTCAACACTGAAGCTTTCTTT. Its protein product is CASSSLRGLNTEAFF.

In this sample, this clonotype turned up many times. The junction departs from germline at one end; a sequencing error may be responsible. The chain uses TRBV7-2 and TRBJ2-1; tentatively, D is TRBD1 (6 bases). The CDR3 length is 17 residues. Looked up from germline, CDR1 is SGHTA and CDR2 is FQGNSA. The CDR3 here is CASSLRWGRSSYNERFF. CDR3 nucleotides: TGTGCCAGCAGCTTAAGGTGGGGGCGAAGCTCCTACAATGAGCGGTTCTTC.

The table lists this clonotype with many counts. J is TRBJ2-7 and V is TRBV12-3 or TRBV12-4; tentative D call: TRBD1 (8 bases). This CDR3 comprises 15 residues. The V end lost 5 bases, the J end lost 6 bases, and 20 bases lay between the germline ends. The CDR3: CASSAWTGRGAEQYF. CDR3 bases: TGTGCCAGCAGTGCCTGGACAGGGAGGGGGGCCGAGCAGTACTTC.

Ten or more counts support this clonotype. This CDR3 is CAWRNSGSETQYF. CDR3 bases: TGTGCCTGGAGGAACAGCGGGAGTGAGACCCAGTACTTC. This rearrangement joins TRBV30 to TRBJ2-5; 8 bases align to TRBD2. V lost 3 bases to trimming and J lost 5 bases; unmatched junction nucleotides: 5. Germline CDR1 is GTSNPN and CDR2 is SVGIG (reference sequence). The CDR3 sequence is 13 residues long.

This clonotype was counted many times. The rearrangement joins TRBV12-3 or TRBV12-4 to TRBJ1-5; D might be TRBD1 (5 bases). Trimming pared 1 base from V and 0 bases from J, leaving 10 bases between. The CDR3 covers 16 residues. CDR3 loop: CASSLEGPYSNQPQHF. The CDR3 region has the DNA TGTGCCAGCAGTTTAGAGGGGCCGTATAGCAATCAGCCCCAGCATTTT.

This clonotype was observed at least ten times. This chain connects TRBV3-1 to TRBJ1-2; 8 bases match TRBD1. The CDR3 consists of 16 residues. The germline V gene has CDR1 LGHDT and CDR2 YNNKEL (reference sequence). V trimming: 5 bases; J trimming: 7 bases; junction bases outside the gene matches: 15. CDR3 in DNA: TGTGCCAGCAGCACAGTTAGGACAGGGTTGATGAGTGGCTACACCTTC. Translation: CASSTVRTGLMSGYTF. The complete variable domain, with remaining parts taken from reference TRBV3-1 and TRBJ1-2, reads DTAVSQTPKYLVTQMGNDKSIKCEQNLGHDTMYWYKQDSKKFLKIMFSYNNKELIINETVPNRFSPKSPDKAHLNLHINSLELGDSAVYFCASSTVRTGLMSGYTFGSGTRLTVV.

This clonotype was seen more than once but under ten times. This chain links TRBV5-4 with TRBJ1-1, with unresolved D. The germline gives CDR1 SGHNT, CDR2 YYREEE (reference sequence). The CDR3 is 14 amino acids. Trimming left V 0 bases short and J 0 bases short, with 6 bases between. CDR3 DNA: TGTGCCAGCAGCTTGGCCACTATGAACACTGAAGCTTTCTTT. Translated: CASSLATMNTEAFF.

Many counts were recorded for this clonotype. This chain links TRBV11-3 with TRBJ2-1, with TRBD1 identical over 8 bases. The germline CDR1 and CDR2 sequences are SGHNT and YENEEA. The ends lost 1 base at V and 7 bases at J; junction bases unmatched: 6. The CDR3 totals 15 residues. The DNA for the CDR3 is TGTGCCAGCAGCTTAGCCCGGACAGGGTGGAATGAGCAGTTCTTC. Its translation is CASSLARTGWNEQFF.

The chain couples TRBV20-1 to TRBJ2-5; the D gene is possibly TRBD2 (6 bases). Germline CDR1 DFQATT, CDR2 SNEGSKA (reference sequence). The CDR3 is 13 amino acids. The V end lost 0 bases, the J end lost 13 bases, and 18 bases lay between the germline ends. CDR3 loop: CSARDELALLAYF. The CDR3 region has the DNA TGCAGTGCTAGAGATGAACTAGCTCTCTTGGCGTACTTC.

In this sample, this clonotype turned up many times. The rearrangement joins TRBV3-1 to TRBJ1-1; a weak D match, TRBD1 (5 bases). V lost 0 bases to trimming and J lost 4 bases, with 9 bases between them. Germline-derived CDR1 and CDR2 are LGHDT and YNNKEL (reference sequence). The CDR3 sequence is 14 residues long. The CDR3 spells CASSQDSGVTEAFF. DNA for the CDR3: TGTGCCAGCAGCCAAGATTCGGGGGTCACTGAAGCTTTCTTT.

This clonotype was seen at least ten times. This sequence joins TRBV2 and TRBJ1-4, with 9 bases identical to TRBD1. Germline V gene lookup returns CDR1 SNHLY and CDR2 FYNNEI. The CDR3 has 13 amino acids. Trimming at V came to 8 bases and at J to 6 bases, leaving 4 bases not matched to a gene. CDR3 nucleotides: TGTGCCAGCTCGGGACAGGGTTATGAAAAACTGTTTTTT. Residues: CASSGQGYEKLFF.

This clonotype has a handful of counts. V gene TRBV29-1 combines with J gene TRBJ2-3; D may be TRBD1 or TRBD2 (6 bases each). The length of the CDR3 is 12 residues. The germline V gene encodes CDR1 SQVTM and CDR2 ANQGSEA. Trimming stripped 3 bases from V and 4 bases from J, with 8 bases between. CDR3 protein: CSVDGGPDTQYF. The DNA of the CDR3 is TGCAGCGTTGACGGGGGCCCAGATACGCAGTATTTT.

This clonotype turned up a few times. The chain joins TRBV3-1 to TRBJ2-2; 10 nucleotides agree with TRBD1. With 4 bases clipped from V and 5 bases from J, the junction kept 4 bases outside the gene matches. CDR3 length: 15 amino acids. Germline CDR1 is LGHDT and CDR2 is YNNKEL (reference sequence). This chain's CDR3 is CASSLTDRGTGELFF. The CDR3 coding sequence is TGTGCCAGCAGCCTAACGGACAGGGGGACCGGGGAGCTGTTTTTT. The full variable domain, with the rest looked up from reference TRBV3-1 and TRBJ2-2, is DTAVSQTPKYLVTQMGNDKSIKCEQNLGHDTMYWYKQDSKKFLKIMFSYNNKELIINETVPNRFSPKSPDKAHLNLHINSLELGDSAVYFCASSLTDRGTGELFFGEGSRLTVL.

This clonotype showed up just a few times. The chain links TRBV20-1 to TRBJ2-2, with 13 bases lining up with TRBD2. This CDR3 comprises 20 residues. V shed 0 bases, J shed 5 bases, and the junction held 15 bases outside the gene matches. The germline gives CDR1 DFQATT, CDR2 SNEGSKA (reference sequence). In DNA form, the CDR3 reads TGCAGTGCTAGAGATTCCCGAAGGACTAGCGGGAGTTTGGGAACCGGGGAGCTGTTTTTT. Translated: CSARDSRRTSGSLGTGELFF.